This section outlines one T cell receptor beta chain sequence together with its context. Using immunoSEQ multiplex PCR, the repertoire was profiled, and TCRdb retains in-frame clones only, with some absent. Here the sample spans 58,000 or so clones, about 88% being singletons. CDR3 size: 16 residues. Trimming removed 3 bases from V and 8 bases from J; junction bases left unmatched: 15. Germline values: CDR1 LNHDA, CDR2 SQIVND (reference sequence). The data stem from a study of T cell changes during pregnancy in multiple sclerosis. The input for sequencing was peripheral blood, taken after pregnancy. The chain combines TRBV19 with TRBJ1-2; 7 nucleotides match TRBD1. The receptor was isolated from a female donor with multiple sclerosis, enrolled in a pregnancy study. CDR3 DNA sequence: TGTGCCAGTAGTATGCTTCTTTTTGGACAGGAAGAGGGCTACACCTTC. This codes for CASSMLLFGQEEGYTF.